Sequencing of this T cell receptor (beta chain) was carried out in a study of tumor-infiltrating lymphocytes in localized non-small cell lung cancer. Data came from immunoSEQ multiplex PCR; TCRdb stores just in-frame clones and leaves some out. The top ten clones hold about 4.6% of a sample with 8,000 to 9,500 clones, 77% of them seen once. The germline V and J ends were trimmed by 5 bases and 9 bases, with 14 bases remaining between them. The CDR3 spans 12 residues. The germline V gene has CDR1 GTSNPN and CDR2 SVGIG (reference sequence). This clonotype originated in a human donor with non-small cell lung cancer. The sequenced sample consisted of lung tumor tissue. The gene calls are TRBV30 and TRBJ2-4; D is perhaps TRBD2 (5 bases). The CDR3 loop reads CAWGSLGFIQYF. The CDR3 DNA reads as TGTGCCTGGGGGAGTCTAGGGTTCATTCAGTACTTC.